This passage covers 3 T cell receptor beta chains from one sample sequenced in a study of tissue T cells after allogeneic stem cell transplantation (dated by TCRdb to between 2020 and 2023). Receptor amplification or capture employed the immunoSEQ multiplex PCR assay. TCRdb stores this immuneACCESS table with in-frame sequences only. Part of the clones is absent; in the studies checked, under half of the shortfall reflects unresolved V genes, and no reason is known for the rest. This sample holds around 51,000 clones; approximately 73% were observed only once. Together, the top ten hold around 0.52% of the sample. Sequencing was performed on sorted cells pooled from one or two spleens. All receptors derive from a pool of C57BL/6 mice in good health.

As for this clone: Gene labels here are mouse ones. Sequencing ends 1 residue short of the CDR3 end; the germline J gene provides the rest. The chain uses TRBV3 and TRBJ2-3, with TRBD2 matching 10 bases. V dropped 5 bases and J dropped 3; count of bases not matched to a gene: 8. Germline V gives CDR1 SNHLY, CDR2 FYNGKV (reference sequence). The CDR3 sequence is 16 residues long. The CDR3 is CASSPLGGREAETLYF. The covered CDR3 bases are TGTGCCAGCAGCCCTCTGGGGGGGCGCGAAGCAGAAACGCTGTAT.

Notes on this clone: Mouse germline and gene names are used. The read finishes 1 residue shy of the CDR3 end, and the germline J gene is used to complete it. The rearrangement uses TRBV3 and TRBJ2-1, with D maybe TRBD2 (7 bases). V lost 1 base to trimming and J lost 7 bases, with 11 bases between them. Germline values: CDR1 SNHLY, CDR2 FYNGKV (reference sequence). This CDR3 contains 14 residues. The sequenced part of the CDR3 DNA is TGTGCCAGCAGCTTAGGGGGGGCGCGGGCTGAGCAGTTC. Encoded protein: CASSLGGARAEQF. The entire CDR3 sequence reads CASSLGGARAEQFF.

A note on this clone: Here the gene names and germline are mouse. The CDR3 end lies 1 residue beyond the end of the read and is filled in from the germline J gene. The rearrangement links TRBV19 to TRBJ1-4, with 10 bases identical to TRBD1. V lost 5 bases and J lost 4; bases outside the gene matches: 5. Germline CDR1 reads FNHDT; CDR2 reads SITEND (reference sequence). This CDR3 is built from 15 residues. The CDR3 reads CASSRDRGGNERLFF. Incomplete CDR3 DNA: TGTGCCAGCAGCCGGGACAGGGGAGGCAACGAAAGATTATTT.